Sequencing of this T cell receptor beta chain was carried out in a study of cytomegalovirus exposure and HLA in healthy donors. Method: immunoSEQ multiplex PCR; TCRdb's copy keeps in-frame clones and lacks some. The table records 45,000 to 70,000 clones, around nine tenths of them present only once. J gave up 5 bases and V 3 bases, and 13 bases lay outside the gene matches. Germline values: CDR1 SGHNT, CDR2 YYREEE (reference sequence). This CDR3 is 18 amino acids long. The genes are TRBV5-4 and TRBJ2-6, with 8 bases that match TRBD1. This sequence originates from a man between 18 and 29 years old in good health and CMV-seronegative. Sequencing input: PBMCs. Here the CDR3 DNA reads TGTGCCAGCAGCTCATCGAGGGACAGGATCCTTAGGGCCAACGTCCTGACTTTC. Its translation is CASSSSRDRILRANVLTF.